A selection of T cell receptor beta chains follows, all from one sample in a study of blood T cell repertoires in COVID-19. Assay used: immunoSEQ multiplex PCR; TCRdb lists only in-frame clones, some missing. The data contain about 200,000 clones, roughly nine tenths of them singletons. The sample taken for sequencing was peripheral blood. These receptors were taken from a woman in her 70s with acute or convalescent COVID-19. Each CDR3 is given with its conserved first and last residue. The D gene is left open where the match is weak. A row's size may be missing; if present it is once, few, many or a size class.

len	v_gene	abundance	d_gene	j_gene	CDR3nt	CDR3aa
14	TRBV10-3	NA	TRBD2	TRBJ2-3	TGTGCCATCACGATTGGGGGGGGCACAGATACGCAGTATTTT	CAITIGGGTDTQYF
16	TRBV11-1	NA	TRBD2	TRBJ2-1	TGTGCCAGCAGCTTACATGGACTAGCGGGGGCCAATGAGCAGTTCTTC	CASSLHGLAGANEQFF
14	TRBV6-5	NA	TRBD1	TRBJ1-5	TGTGCCAGCAGCTGGTCAGGGGGCAAGCAGCCCCAGCATTTT	CASSWSGGKQPQHF
17	TRBV5-3	NA	TRBD1	TRBJ1-1	TGTGCCAGAAGTTTCCCCGGACAGGAGTCCATGAACACTGAAGCTTTCTTT	CARSFPGQESMNTEAFF
12	TRBV28	NA	NA	TRBJ1-5	TGTGCCAGCAGTTTTGGACCCGGGAGAATTCATTTT	CASSFGPGRIHF
13	TRBV6-2/TRBV6-3	NA	NA	TRBJ2-1	TGTGCCAGCAGTTACTCCAGGGTAAATGAGCAGTTCTTC	CASSYSRVNEQFF
16	TRBV29-1	NA	TRBD2	TRBJ2-3	TGCAGCGTCGTGCCCCTTCAGGGAGGGTTTCCAGATACGCAGTATTTT	CSVVPLQGGFPDTQYF
13	TRBV18	once	TRBD2	TRBJ2-5	TGTGCCAGCTCTACCGGGGGGGAAGAGACCCAGTACTTC	CASSTGGEETQYF
15	TRBV3-1/TRBV3-2	NA	NA	TRBJ1-1	TGTGCCAGCAGCCATACGGGTACCCAGAACACTGAAGCTTTCTTT	CASSHTGTQNTEAFF
11	TRBV18	NA	NA	TRBJ2-1	TGTGCCAGCTCAGCGACACTTGAGCAGTTCTTC	CASSATLEQFF